The 28 T cell receptor beta chains listed next were all sequenced from one sample in a study of CXCR3-negative and CXCR3-positive naive CD8 T cells. The study's findings and limits: Naive cells with CXCR3 showed TRB CDR3s that were more hydrophobic than those in CXCR3-negative naive cells.

Through 5' RACE with UMI labels, the TRB cDNA libraries were prepared. TCRdb reanalyzed the 5' RACE reads, giving one entry per CDR3 protein sequence and no DNA. The table for this sample gives approximately 59,000 distinct CDR3 sequences. These receptors' targets are unknown. Sequenced input: naive CXCR3+ CD8+ T cells from blood. Subset described: CD45RO-CCR7+CD27+CD95- naive CD8+ T cells expressing CXCR3 (TNR3+). All receptors come from a human donor in good health. Some clones in this sample may be carry-over from other donors' samples.

V and J are TRBV6-5 and TRBJ2-3; the TCRdb call, TRBD2, lacks DNA for checking. Per germline, CDR1 MNHEY and CDR2 SVGAGI. The CDR3 spans 18 residues. CDR3 residues: CASRFSSGGAWGTDTQYF.

The rearrangement links TRBV6-5 to TRBJ1-1; TCRdb's D call, TRBD1, is unchecked because there is no DNA. The CDR3 spans 16 residues. Looked up from germline, CDR1 is MNHEY and CDR2 is SVGAGI. Here the CDR3 reads CASSYFQGGMNTEAFF.

J is TRBJ2-1 and V is TRBV7-9; TCRdb reports TRBD1, a call that lacks DNA to check it against. The CDR3 is 16 residues long. The germline gives CDR1 SEHNR, CDR2 FQNEAQ (reference sequence). CDR3 sequence reads: CASSPGGAQRYNEQFF.

The genes are TRBV3-1 and TRBJ1-1; TCRdb calls TRBD1, which cannot be checked without DNA. The CDR3 sequence is 14 residues long. Germline V CDR1 and CDR2: LGHDT, YNNKEL (reference sequence). CDR3: CASSQETGVSEAFF.

The chain has TRBV23-1 and TRBJ1-2; the D gene TCRdb calls, TRBD1, cannot be checked with no DNA. TRBV23-1 is an ORF, and what it does is uncertain. The CDR3 sequence is 16 residues long. This CDR3 is CASRCNWTDGEDGYTF.

The chain combines TRBV5-8 with TRBJ2-7; no DNA is available, so the TRBD2 call from TCRdb remains unchecked. Germline V gene lookup returns CDR1 SGHTS and CDR2 YDEGEE. The CDR3 loop spans 16 amino acids. CDR3 loop: CASSLAKSGGAYEQYF.

This chain links TRBV7-2 with TRBJ2-2; absent DNA, TCRdb's TRBD1 call cannot be checked. The CDR3 sequence is 15 residues long. CDR1 is SGHTA, CDR2 FQGNSA, per germline. CDR3 sequence reads: CASSSTSQGTGELFF.

The chain has TRBV7-2 and TRBJ2-3; there is no DNA to check the TCRdb D call of TRBD1. CDR3 length equals 15 residues. Germline V gene lookup returns CDR1 SGHTA and CDR2 FQGNSA. This CDR3 is CASSAGVGSTDTQYF.

This chain joins TRBV14 and TRBJ2-5; the D call of TRBD1 rests on TCRdb alone, since no DNA is present to check it. This CDR3 comprises 15 residues. Germline CDR1 SGHDN, CDR2 FVKESK. The CDR3 spells CASSQEEGQQETQYF.

This chain uses TRBV4-2 with TRBJ1-2; with no DNA, the TCRdb D assignment of TRBD1 cannot be verified. The length of the CDR3 is 16 residues. Germline V CDR1 and CDR2: LGHNA, YNFKEQ. The chain's CDR3 is CASSHTGTDTFYGYTF.

This chain joins TRBV29-1 and TRBJ2-7. Germline CDR1 reads SQVTM; CDR2 reads ANQGSEA. The CDR3 extends over 15 amino acids. The CDR3 is CSVEDSRGRSYEQYF.

J is TRBJ2-1 and V is TRBV5-1; TCRdb lists TRBD1, though no DNA is available to test this call. The CDR3 runs to 16 residues. The germline V gene encodes CDR1 SGHRS and CDR2 YFSETQ. CDR3 region: CASSLEGASSYNEQFF.

The rearrangement links TRBV27 to TRBJ2-7; the TCRdb D gene call, TRBD1, has no DNA to confirm it. CDR3 length: 14 residues. From germline, CDR1 is MNHEY and CDR2 SMNVEV (reference sequence). The CDR3: CASRTGVVSYEQYF.

The chain links TRBV27 to TRBJ2-3; lacking DNA, the TRBD1 call made by TCRdb goes unchecked. The CDR3 covers 13 residues. Germline V gene sequence: CDR1 MNHEY, CDR2 SMNVEV (reference sequence). The CDR3 reads CASSARTGYTQYF.

The V gene is TRBV7-9, the J gene TRBJ2-7; TCRdb reports TRBD2, a call that lacks DNA to check it against. Germline CDR1 is SEHNR and CDR2 is FQNEAQ (reference sequence). The CDR3 runs 15 residues. The CDR3 here is CASSLGGRFSYEQYF. Filled out from reference TRBV7-9 and TRBJ2-7, the complete variable domain reads DTGVSQNPRHKITKRGQNVTFRCDPISEHNRLYWYRQTLGQGPEFLTYFQNEAQLEKSRLLSDRFSAERPKGSFSTLEIQRTEQGDSAMYLCASSLGGRFSYEQYFGPGTRLTVT.

V usage is TRBV7-6 and J usage is TRBJ1-5; TCRdb reports TRBD1, a call that lacks DNA to check it against. Per the germline V gene, CDR1 is SGHVS and CDR2 is FNYEAQ. This CDR3 has 16 residues. CDR3 region: CASSLEGRQGNQPQHF.

The V gene is TRBV7-2, the J gene TRBJ1-1; TCRdb picks TRBD1, but there is no DNA to check that call. Germline lookup yields CDR1 SGHTA and CDR2 FQGNSA. The CDR3 covers 13 residues. The CDR3 protein is CASKTGRDTEAFF.

The rearrangement uses TRBV30 and TRBJ1-4. The length of the CDR3 is 15 residues. From germline, CDR1 is GTSNPN and CDR2 SVGIG (reference sequence). The CDR3 sequence: CAWSVRRSSDEKLFF.

The V and J genes are TRBV6-2 or TRBV6-3 and TRBJ2-3; TCRdb gives TRBD2 as the D gene, but with no DNA this cannot be confirmed. This CDR3 contains 16 residues. CDR1 is MNHEY and CDR2 is SVGEGT in the germline V gene. CDR3 protein: CASIPAGETSTDTQYF.

The J gene is TRBJ2-2, the V gene TRBV4-3; lacking DNA, the TRBD1 call made by TCRdb goes unchecked. Per the germline V gene, CDR1 is LGHNA and CDR2 is YSLEER. The CDR3 runs 17 residues. The CDR3: CASSQGRWDVETGELFF.

The chain links TRBV29-1 to TRBJ1-2; there is no DNA to check the TCRdb D call of TRBD1. This CDR3 comprises 14 residues. CDR1 is SQVTM and CDR2 is ANQGSEA in the germline V gene. This CDR3 reads CSVEEGAPNYGYTF.

The genes are TRBV7-9 and TRBJ1-5; TCRdb calls TRBD1, which cannot be checked without DNA. The CDR3 covers 14 residues. Looked up from germline, CDR1 is SEHNR and CDR2 is FQNEAQ (reference sequence). The chain's CDR3 is CASSPTGGNQPQHF.

CDR3 sequence: CSVEPDGNYGYTF. The chain uses TRBV29-1 and TRBJ1-2. The CDR3 is 13 residues long. Germline CDR1 and CDR2: SQVTM and ANQGSEA.

The rearrangement joins TRBV29-1 to TRBJ2-2; TCRdb outputs TRBD2, but without DNA this stays unchecked. This CDR3 contains 14 residues. The germline CDR1 and CDR2 sequences are SQVTM and ANQGSEA. The CDR3 sequence: CSGRRGQDTGELFF.

The rearrangement uses TRBV4-2 and TRBJ1-5; TCRdb's D gene call, TRBD1, goes unchecked for lack of DNA. Germline lookup yields CDR1 LGHNA and CDR2 YNFKEQ. The CDR3 covers 16 residues. The CDR3 reads CASSQTLGQFDQPQHF.

The chain has TRBV6-5 and TRBJ1-2; TCRdb indicates TRBD1, and absent DNA this call remains unverified. The CDR3 consists of 14 residues. Germline V gives CDR1 MNHEY, CDR2 SVGAGI. CDR3 loop: CASSSQGAHYGYTF.

The V gene is TRBV28, the J gene TRBJ2-7; TCRdb picks TRBD1, but there is no DNA to check that call. Per germline, CDR1 MDHEN and CDR2 SYDVKM. This CDR3 has 15 amino acids. The CDR3 sequence is CASSPNRVPSYEQYF.

The chain combines TRBV7-9 with TRBJ1-1; the D call from TCRdb, TRBD1, cannot be confirmed without DNA. The germline CDR1 and CDR2 sequences are SEHNR and FQNEAQ (reference sequence). This CDR3 has 13 amino acids. The CDR3 reads CASSHRQVPEAFF.